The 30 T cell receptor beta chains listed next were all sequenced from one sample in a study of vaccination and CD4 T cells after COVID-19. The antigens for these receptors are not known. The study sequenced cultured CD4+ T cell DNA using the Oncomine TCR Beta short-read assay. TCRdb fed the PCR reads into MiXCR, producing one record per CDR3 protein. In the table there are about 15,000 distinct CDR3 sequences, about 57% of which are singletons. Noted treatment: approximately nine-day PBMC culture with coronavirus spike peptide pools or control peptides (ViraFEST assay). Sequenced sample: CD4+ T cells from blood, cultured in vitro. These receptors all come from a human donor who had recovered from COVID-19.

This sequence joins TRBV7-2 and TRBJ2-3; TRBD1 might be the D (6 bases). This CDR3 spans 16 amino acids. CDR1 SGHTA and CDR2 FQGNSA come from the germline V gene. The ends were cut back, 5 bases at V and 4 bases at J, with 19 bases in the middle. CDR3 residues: CASSVELGAGADTQYF. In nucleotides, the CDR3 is TGTGCCAGCAGCGTAGAATTGGGGGCTGGAGCAGATACGCAGTATTTT.

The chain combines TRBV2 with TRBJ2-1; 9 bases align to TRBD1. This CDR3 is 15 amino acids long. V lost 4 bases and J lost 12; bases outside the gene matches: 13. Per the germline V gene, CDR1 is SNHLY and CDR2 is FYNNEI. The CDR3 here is CASSGGPGQGLVQFF. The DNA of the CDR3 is TGTGCCAGCAGTGGGGGTCCGGGACAGGGTCTGGTGCAGTTCTTC.

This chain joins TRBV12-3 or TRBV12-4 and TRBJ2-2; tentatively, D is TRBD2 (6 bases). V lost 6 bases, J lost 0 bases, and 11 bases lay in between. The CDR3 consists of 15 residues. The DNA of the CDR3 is TGTGCCAGCAGCCGACTAGTGCCGAACACCGGGGAGCTGTTTTTT. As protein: CASSRLVPNTGELFF.

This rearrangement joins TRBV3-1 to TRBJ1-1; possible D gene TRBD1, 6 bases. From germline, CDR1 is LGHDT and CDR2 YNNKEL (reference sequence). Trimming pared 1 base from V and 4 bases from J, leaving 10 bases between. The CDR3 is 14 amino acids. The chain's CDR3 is CASSQVGGGTEAFF. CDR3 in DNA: TGTGCCAGCAGCCAAGTAGGGGGAGGCACTGAAGCTTTCTTT.

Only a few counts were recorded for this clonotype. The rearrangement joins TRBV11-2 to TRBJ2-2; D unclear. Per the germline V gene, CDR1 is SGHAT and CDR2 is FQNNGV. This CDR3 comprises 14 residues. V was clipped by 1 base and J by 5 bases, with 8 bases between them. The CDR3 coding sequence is TGTGCCAGCAGCTTAGTCTTAGCTACCGGGGAGCTGTTTTTT. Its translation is CASSLVLATGELFF. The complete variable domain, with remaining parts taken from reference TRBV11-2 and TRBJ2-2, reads EAGVAQSPRYKIIEKRQSVAFWCNPISGHATLYWYQQILGQGPKLLIQFQNNGVVDDSQLPKDRFSAERLKGVDSTLKIQPAKLEDSAVYLCASSLVLATGELFFGEGSRLTVL.

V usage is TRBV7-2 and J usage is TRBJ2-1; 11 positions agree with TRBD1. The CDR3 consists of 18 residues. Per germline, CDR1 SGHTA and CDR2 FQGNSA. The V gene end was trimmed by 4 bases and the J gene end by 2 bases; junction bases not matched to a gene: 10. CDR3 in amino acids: CASSSGTGGVRTYNEQFF. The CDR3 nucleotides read TGTGCCAGCAGCTCCGGGACAGGGGGTGTCAGAACCTACAATGAGCAGTTCTTC.

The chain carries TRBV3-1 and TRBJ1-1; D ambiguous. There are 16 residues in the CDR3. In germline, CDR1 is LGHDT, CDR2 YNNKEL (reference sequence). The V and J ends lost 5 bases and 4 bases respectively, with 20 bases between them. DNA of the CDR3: TGTGCCAGCAGCAGCCCCCGTCGGGGAGGGAGCACTGAAGCTTTCTTT. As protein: CASSSPRRGGSTEAFF.

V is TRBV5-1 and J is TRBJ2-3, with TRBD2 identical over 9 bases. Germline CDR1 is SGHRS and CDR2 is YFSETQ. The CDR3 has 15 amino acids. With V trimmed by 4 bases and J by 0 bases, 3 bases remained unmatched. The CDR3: CASSHGLASTDTQYF. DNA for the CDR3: TGCGCCAGCAGCCACGGACTAGCGAGCACAGATACGCAGTATTTT. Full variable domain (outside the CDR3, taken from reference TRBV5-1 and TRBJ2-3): KAGVTQTPRYLIKTRGQQVTLSCSPISGHRSVSWYQQTPGQGLQFLFEYFSETQRNKGNFPGRFSGRQFSNSRSEMNVSTLELGDSALYLCASSHGLASTDTQYFGPGTRLTVL.

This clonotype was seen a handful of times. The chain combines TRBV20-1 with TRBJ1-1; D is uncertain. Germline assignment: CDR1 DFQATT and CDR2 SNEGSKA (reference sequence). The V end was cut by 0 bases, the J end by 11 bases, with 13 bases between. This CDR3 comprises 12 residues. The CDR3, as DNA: TGCAGTGCTAGAGAGGGGTCTCTTCGGGCTTTCTTT. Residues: CSAREGSLRAFF.

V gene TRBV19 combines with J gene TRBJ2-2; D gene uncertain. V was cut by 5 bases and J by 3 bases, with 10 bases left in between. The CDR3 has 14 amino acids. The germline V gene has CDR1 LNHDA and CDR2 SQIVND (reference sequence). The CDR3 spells CASSGQAYTGELFF. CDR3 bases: TGTGCCAGTAGTGGGCAGGCATACACCGGGGAGCTGTTTTTT.

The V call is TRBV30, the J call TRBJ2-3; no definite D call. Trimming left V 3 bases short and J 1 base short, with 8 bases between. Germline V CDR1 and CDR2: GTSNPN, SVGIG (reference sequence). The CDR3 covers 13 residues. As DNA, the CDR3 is TGTGCCTGGAGGTATCAGCGCACAGATACGCAGTATTTT. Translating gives CAWRYQRTDTQYF.

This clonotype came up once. DNA for the CDR3: TGTGCCAGCTCACCAATGGCCCCGGAGGGGACAGATACGCAGTATTTT. Translated: CASSPMAPEGTDTQYF. The chain joins TRBV18 to TRBJ2-3; possibly TRBD2 for D (6 bases). The germline V gene encodes CDR1 KGHSH and CDR2 LQKENI. Trimming took off 2 bases at V and 3 bases at J, with 15 bases between the two ends. This CDR3 comprises 16 residues.

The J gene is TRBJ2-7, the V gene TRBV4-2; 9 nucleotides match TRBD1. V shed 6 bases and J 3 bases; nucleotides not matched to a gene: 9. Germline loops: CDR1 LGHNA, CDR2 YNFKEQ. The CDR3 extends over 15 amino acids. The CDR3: CASSYPGTGIYEQYF. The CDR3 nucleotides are TGTGCCAGCAGTTACCCCGGGACAGGGATCTACGAGCAGTACTTC.

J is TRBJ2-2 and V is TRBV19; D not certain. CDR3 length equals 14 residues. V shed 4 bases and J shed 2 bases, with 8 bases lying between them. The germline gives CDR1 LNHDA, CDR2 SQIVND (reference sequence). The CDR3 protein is CASSTLHNTGELFF. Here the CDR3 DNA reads TGTGCCAGTAGTACCCTTCATAACACCGGGGAGCTGTTTTTT.

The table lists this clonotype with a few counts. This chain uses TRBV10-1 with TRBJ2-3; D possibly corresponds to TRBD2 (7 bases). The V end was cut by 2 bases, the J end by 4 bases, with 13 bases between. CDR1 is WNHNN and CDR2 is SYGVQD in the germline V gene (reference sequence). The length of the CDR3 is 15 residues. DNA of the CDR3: TGCGCCAGCAGTGAGCAACTAGGGGGGGCAGATACGCAGTATTTT. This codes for CASSEQLGGADTQYF.

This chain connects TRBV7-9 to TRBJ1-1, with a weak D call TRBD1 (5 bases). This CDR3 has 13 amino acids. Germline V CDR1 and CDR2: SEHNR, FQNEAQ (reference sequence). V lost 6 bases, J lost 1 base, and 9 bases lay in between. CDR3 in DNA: TGTGCCAGCAGTCTACAGGCGAACACTGAAGCTTTCTTT. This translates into CASSLQANTEAFF. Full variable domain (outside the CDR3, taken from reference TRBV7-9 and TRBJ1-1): DTGVSQNPRHKITKRGQNVTFRCDPISEHNRLYWYRQTLGQGPEFLTYFQNEAQLEKSRLLSDRFSAERPKGSFSTLEIQRTEQGDSAMYLCASSLQANTEAFFGQGTRLTVV.

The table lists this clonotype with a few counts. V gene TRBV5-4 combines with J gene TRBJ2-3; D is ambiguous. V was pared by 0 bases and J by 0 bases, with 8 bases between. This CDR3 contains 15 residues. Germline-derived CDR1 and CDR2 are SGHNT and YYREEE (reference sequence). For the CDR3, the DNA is TGTGCCAGCAGCTTGGTCGGCGGCAGCACAGATACGCAGTATTTT. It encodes CASSLVGGSTDTQYF. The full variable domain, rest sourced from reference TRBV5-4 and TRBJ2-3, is ETGVTQSPTHLIKTRGQQVTLRCSSQSGHNTVSWYQQALGQGPQFIFQYYREEENGRGNFPPRFSGLQFPNYSSELNVNALELDDSALYLCASSLVGGSTDTQYFGPGTRLTVL.

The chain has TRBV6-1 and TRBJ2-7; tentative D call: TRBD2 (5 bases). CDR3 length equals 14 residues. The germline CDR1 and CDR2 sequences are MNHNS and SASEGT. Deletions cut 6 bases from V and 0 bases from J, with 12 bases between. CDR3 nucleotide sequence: TGTGCCAGCAGACCGGACTTTAGCTCCTACGAGCAGTACTTC. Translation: CASRPDFSSYEQYF.

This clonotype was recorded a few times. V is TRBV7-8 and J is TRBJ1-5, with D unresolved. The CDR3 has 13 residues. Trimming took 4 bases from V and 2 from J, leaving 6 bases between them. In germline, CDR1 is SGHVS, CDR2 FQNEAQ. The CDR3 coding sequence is TGTGCCAGCAGCTCCTCGCGCAATCAGCCCCAGCATTTT. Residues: CASSSSRNQPQHF.

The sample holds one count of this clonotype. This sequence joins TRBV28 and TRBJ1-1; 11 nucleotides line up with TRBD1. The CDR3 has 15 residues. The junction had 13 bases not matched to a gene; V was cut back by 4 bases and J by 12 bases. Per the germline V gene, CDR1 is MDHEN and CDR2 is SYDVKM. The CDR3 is CASSSPGQGARKTFF. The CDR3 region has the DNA TGTGCCAGCAGTTCCCCCGGACAGGGGGCGCGTAAAACTTTCTTT.

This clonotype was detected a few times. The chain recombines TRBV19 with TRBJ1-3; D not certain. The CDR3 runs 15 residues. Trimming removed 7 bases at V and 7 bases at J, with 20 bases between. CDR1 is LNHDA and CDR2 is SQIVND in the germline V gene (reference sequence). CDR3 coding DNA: TGTGCCAGTACACTGGACCGGGTCTTGGGGAACACCATATATTTT. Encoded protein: CASTLDRVLGNTIYF. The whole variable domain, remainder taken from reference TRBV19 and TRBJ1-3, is DGGITQSPKYLFRKEGQNVTLSCEQNLNHDAMYWYRQDPGQGLRLIYYSQIVNDFQKGDIAEGYSVSREKKESFPLTVTSAQKNPTAFYLCASTLDRVLGNTIYFGEGSWLTVV.

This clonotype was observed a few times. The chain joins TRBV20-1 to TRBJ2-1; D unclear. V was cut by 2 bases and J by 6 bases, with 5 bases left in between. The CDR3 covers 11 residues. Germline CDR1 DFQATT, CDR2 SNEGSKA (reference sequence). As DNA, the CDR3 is TGCAGTGCTAGACTGGTCAATGAGCAGTTCTTC. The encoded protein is CSARLVNEQFF.

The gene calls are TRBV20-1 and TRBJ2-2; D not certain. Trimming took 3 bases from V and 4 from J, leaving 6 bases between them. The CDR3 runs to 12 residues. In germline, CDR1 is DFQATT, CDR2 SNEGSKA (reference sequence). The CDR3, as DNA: TGCAGTGCTAGTCCCGGCACCGGGGAGCTGTTTTTT. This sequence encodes CSASPGTGELFF.

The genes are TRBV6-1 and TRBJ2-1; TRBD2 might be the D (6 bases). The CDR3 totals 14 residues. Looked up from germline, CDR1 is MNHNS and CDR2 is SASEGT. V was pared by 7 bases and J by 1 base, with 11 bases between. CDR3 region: CASTGLFSYNEQFF. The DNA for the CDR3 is TGTGCCAGCACTGGACTATTTTCCTACAATGAGCAGTTCTTC.

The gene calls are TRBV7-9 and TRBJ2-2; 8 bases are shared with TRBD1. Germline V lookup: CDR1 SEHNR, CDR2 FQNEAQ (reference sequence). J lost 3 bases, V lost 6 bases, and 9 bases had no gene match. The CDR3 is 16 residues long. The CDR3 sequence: CASSPTDRGDTGELFF. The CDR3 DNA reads TGTGCCAGCAGTCCTACTGACAGGGGAGACACCGGGGAGCTGTTTTTT.

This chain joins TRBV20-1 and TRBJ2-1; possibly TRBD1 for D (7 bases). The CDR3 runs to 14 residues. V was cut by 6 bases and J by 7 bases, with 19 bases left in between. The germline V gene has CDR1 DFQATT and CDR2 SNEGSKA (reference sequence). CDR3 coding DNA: TGCAGTGCCCCTCCAGGGGGGCCGGATAATGAGCAGTTCTTC. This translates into CSAPPGGPDNEQFF.

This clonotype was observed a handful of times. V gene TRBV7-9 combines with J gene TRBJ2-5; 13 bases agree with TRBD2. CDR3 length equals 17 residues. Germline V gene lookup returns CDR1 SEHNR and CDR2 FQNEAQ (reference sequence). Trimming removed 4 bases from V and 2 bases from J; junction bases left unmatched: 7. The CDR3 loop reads CASSSRLAGGGQETQYF. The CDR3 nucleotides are TGTGCCAGCAGCTCGAGACTAGCGGGAGGAGGGCAAGAGACCCAGTACTTC.

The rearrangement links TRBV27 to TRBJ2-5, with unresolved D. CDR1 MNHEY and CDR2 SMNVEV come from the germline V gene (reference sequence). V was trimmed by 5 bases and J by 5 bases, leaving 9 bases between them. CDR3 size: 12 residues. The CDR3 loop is CASSVSGETQYF. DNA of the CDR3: TGTGCCAGCAGTGTTAGTGGCGAGACCCAGTACTTC.

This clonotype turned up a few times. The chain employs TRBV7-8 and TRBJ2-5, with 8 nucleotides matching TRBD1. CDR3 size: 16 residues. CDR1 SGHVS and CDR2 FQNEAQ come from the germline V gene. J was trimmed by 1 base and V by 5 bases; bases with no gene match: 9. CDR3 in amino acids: CASSARTGILQETQYF. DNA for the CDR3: TGTGCCAGCAGCGCCCGGACAGGGATTCTCCAAGAGACCCAGTACTTC.

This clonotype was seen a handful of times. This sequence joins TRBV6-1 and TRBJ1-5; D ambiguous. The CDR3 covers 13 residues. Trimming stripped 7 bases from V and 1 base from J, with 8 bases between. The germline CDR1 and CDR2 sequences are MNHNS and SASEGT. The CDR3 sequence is CASKGASNQPQHF. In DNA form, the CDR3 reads TGTGCCAGCAAAGGCGCGAGCAATCAGCCCCAGCATTTT.